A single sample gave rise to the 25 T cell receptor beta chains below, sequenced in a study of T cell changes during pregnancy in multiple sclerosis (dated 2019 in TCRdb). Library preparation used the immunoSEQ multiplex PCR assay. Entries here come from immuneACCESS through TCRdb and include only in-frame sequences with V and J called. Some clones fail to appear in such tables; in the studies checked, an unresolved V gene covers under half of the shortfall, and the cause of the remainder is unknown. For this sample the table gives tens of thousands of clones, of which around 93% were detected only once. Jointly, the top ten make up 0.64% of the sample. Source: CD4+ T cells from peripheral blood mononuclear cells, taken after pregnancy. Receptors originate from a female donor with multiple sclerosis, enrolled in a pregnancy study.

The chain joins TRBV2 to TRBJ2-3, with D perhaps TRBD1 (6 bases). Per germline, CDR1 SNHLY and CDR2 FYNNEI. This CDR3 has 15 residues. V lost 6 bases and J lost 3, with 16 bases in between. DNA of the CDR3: TGTGCCAGCAGACGTACAGGGCTAGCTACAGATACGCAGTATTTT. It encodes CASRRTGLATDTQYF.

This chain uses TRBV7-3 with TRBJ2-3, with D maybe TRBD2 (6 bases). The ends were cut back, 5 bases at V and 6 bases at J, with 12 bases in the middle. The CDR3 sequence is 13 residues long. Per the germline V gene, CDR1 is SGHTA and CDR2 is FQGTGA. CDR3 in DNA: TGTGCCAGCAGCCCCGCCCGGGGGGATACGCAGTATTTT. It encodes CASSPARGDTQYF.

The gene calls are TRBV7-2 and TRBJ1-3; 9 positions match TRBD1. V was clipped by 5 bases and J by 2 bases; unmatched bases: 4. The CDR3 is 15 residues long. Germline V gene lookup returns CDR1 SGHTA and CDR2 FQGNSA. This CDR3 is CASSIRTGAGNTIYF. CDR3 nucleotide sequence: TGTGCCAGCAGCATCCGGACAGGGGCTGGAAACACCATATATTTT.

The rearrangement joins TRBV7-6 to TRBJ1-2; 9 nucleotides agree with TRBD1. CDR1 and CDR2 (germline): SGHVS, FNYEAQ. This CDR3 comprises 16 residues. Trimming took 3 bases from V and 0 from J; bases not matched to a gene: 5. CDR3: CASSLGTGTTNYGYTF. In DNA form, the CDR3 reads TGTGCCAGCAGCTTGGGGACAGGGACTACTAACTATGGCTACACCTTC.

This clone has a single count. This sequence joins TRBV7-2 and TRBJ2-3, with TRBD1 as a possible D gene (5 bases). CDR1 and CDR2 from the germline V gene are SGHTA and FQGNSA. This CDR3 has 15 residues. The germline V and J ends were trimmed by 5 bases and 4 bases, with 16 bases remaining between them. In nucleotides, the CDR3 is TGTGCCAGCAGCCTTTCCAGGGTCGGAGCAGATACGCAGTATTTT. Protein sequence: CASSLSRVGADTQYF.

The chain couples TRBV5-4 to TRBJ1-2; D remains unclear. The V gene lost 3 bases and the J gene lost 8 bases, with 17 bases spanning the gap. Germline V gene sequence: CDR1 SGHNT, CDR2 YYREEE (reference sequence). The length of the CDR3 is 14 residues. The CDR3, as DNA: TGTGCCAGCAGCTCGGTCGGTGGTCGCGAGGGCTACACCTTC. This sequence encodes CASSSVGGREGYTF.

CDR3 loop: CASSEYGGSPFSTDTQYF. CDR3 sequence (DNA): TGTGCCAGCAGTGAATACGGCGGTAGCCCGTTTAGCACAGATACGCAGTATTTT. The chain recombines TRBV25-1 with TRBJ2-3; no clear D. Trimming stripped 0 bases from V and 0 bases from J, with 16 bases between. This CDR3 is built from 18 residues. Germline V gene lookup returns CDR1 MGHDK and CDR2 SYGVNS.

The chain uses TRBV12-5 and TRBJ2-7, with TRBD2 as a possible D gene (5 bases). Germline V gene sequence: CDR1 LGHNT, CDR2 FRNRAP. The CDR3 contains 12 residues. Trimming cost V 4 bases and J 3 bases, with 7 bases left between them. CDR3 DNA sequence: TGTGCTAGTGGTTGGGAGTACTACGAGCAGTACTTC. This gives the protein CASGWEYYEQYF.

Written as DNA, the CDR3 is TGTGCCAGCAGTTTAAGCGGGAGCGCAGATACGCAGTATTTT. Amino acids: CASSLSGSADTQYF. The chain combines TRBV27 with TRBJ2-3; 8 bases align to TRBD2. This CDR3 spans 14 amino acids. Germline V gene data show CDR1 as MNHEY and CDR2 as SMNVEV (reference sequence). J was trimmed by 4 bases and V by 2 bases; bases with no gene match: 2.

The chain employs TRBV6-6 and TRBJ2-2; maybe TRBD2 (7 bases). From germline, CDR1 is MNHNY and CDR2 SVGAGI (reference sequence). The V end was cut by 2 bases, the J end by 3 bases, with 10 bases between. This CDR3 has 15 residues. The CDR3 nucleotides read TGTGCCAGCAGTTACGAGGGGGGGTACACCGGGGAGCTGTTTTTT. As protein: CASSYEGGYTGELFF.

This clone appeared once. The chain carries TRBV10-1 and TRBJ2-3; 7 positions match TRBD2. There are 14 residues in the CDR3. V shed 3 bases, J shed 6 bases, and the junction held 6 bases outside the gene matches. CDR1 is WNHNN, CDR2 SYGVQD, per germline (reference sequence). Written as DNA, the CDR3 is TGCGCCAGCAGTGAAGGTCGGGGGGTCGATACGCAGTATTTT. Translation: CASSEGRGVDTQYF.

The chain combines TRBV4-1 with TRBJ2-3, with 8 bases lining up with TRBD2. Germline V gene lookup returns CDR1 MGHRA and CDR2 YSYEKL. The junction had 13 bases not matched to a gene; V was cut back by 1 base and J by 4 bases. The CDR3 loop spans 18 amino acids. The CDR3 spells CASSQAGGDGQLSDTQYF. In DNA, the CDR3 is TGCGCCAGCAGCCAAGCCGGGGGGGACGGCCAATTATCAGATACGCAGTATTTT.

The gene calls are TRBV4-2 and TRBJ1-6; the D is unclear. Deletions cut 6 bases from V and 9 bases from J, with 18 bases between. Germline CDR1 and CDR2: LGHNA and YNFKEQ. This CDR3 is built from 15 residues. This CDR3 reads CASRISGSLSSPLHF. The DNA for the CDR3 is TGTGCCAGCAGGATCAGCGGGAGTCTATCTTCACCCCTCCACTTT.

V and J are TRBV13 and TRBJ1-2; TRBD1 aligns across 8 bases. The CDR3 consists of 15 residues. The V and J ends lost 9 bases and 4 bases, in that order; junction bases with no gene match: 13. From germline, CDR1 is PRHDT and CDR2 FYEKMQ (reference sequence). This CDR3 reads CASPDGGQDPYGYTF. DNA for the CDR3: TGTGCCAGTCCTGATGGGGGACAGGACCCCTATGGCTACACCTTC.

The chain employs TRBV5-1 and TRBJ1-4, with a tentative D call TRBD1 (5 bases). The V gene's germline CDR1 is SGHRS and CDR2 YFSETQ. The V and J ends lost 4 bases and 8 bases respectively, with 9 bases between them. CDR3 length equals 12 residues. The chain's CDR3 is CASSRGGEKLFF. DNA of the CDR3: TGCGCCAGCAGCAGGGGAGGAGAAAAACTGTTTTTT.

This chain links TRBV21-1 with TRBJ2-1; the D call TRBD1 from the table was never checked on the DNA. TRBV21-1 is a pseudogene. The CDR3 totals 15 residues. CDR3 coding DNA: TGTGCCAGCGCACAGAGTTTCCTCTCCTACAATGAGCAGTTCTTC. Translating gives CASAQSFLSYNEQFF.

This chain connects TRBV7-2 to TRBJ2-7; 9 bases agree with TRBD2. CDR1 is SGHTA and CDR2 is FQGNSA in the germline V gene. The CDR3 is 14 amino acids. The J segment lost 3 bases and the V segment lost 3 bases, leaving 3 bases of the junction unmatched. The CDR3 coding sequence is TGTGCCAGCAGCTTTAGCGGGGGCCTCTACGAGCAGTACTTC. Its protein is CASSFSGGLYEQYF.

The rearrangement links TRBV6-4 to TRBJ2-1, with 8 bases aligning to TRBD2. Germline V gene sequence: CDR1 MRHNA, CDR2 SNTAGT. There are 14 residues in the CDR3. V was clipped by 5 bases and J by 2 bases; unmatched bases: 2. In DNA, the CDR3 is TGTGCCAGCAGTCTTAGCGGGGCCTACAATGAGCAGTTCTTC. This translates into CASSLSGAYNEQFF.

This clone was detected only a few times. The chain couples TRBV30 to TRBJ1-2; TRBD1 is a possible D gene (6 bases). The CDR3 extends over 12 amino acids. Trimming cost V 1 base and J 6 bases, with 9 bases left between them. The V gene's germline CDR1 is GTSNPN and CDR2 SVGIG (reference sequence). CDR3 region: CAWSAQGHGYTF. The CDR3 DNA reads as TGTGCCTGGAGTGCACAGGGACATGGCTACACCTTC.

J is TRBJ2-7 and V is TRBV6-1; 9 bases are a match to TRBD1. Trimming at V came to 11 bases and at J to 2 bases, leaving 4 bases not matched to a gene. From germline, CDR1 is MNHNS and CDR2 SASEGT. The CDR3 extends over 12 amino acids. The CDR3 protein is CAGRQGAYEQYF. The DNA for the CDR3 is TGTGCCGGTAGACAGGGGGCCTACGAGCAGTACTTC.

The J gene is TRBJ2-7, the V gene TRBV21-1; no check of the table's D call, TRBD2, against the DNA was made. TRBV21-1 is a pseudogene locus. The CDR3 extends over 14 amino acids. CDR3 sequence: CASSKEPRPYEQYF. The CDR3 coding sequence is TGTGCCAGCAGCAAAGAGCCGCGTCCCTACGAGCAGTACTTC.

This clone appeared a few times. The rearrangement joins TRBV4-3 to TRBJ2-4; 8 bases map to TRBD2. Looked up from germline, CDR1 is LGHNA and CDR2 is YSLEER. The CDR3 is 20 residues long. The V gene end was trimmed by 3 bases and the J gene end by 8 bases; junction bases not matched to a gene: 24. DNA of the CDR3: TGCGCCAGCAGCCACTCCGCCGATCAAACCGGGGGGGGAGGTTGGGACATTCAGTACTTC. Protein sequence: CASSHSADQTGGGGWDIQYF.

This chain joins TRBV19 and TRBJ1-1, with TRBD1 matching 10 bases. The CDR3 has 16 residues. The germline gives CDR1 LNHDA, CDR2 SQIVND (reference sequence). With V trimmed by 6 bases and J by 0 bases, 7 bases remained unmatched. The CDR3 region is CASRRTGGGLNTEAFF. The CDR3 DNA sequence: TGTGCCAGTAGGAGGACAGGGGGGGGTTTGAACACTGAAGCTTTCTTT.

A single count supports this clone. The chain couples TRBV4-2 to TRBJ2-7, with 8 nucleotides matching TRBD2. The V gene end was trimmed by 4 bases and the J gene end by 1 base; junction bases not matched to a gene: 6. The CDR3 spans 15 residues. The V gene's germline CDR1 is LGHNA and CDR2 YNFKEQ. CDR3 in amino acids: CASSRRGAESYEQYF. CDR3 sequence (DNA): TGTGCCAGCAGCCGGCGGGGGGCGGAGTCCTACGAGCAGTACTTC.

In nucleotides, the CDR3 is TGCGCCAGCAGCTTTGGACAGACCTCTGGAAACACCATATATTTT. Protein sequence: CASSFGQTSGNTIYF. The J gene is TRBJ1-3, the V gene TRBV5-1; maybe TRBD1 (6 bases). Germline CDR1 SGHRS, CDR2 YFSETQ. This CDR3 is built from 15 residues. The V end lost 2 bases, the J end lost 0 bases, and 9 bases lay between the germline ends.